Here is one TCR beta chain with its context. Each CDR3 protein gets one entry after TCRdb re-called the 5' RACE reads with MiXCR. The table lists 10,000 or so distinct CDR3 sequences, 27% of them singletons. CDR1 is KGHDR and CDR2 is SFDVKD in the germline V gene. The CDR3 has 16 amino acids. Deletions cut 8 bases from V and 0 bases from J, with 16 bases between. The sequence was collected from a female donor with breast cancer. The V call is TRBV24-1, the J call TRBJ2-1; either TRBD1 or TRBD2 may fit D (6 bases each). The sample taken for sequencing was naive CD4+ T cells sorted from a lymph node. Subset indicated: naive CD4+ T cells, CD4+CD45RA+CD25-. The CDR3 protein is CATNALRGDSYNEQFF. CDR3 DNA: TGTGCCACCAATGCCCTAAGGGGGGACTCCTACAATGAGCAGTTCTTC.